This section outlines one T cell receptor beta chain sequence together with its context. Its antigen is unknown. The authors split each subset's genomic DNA evenly across several immunoSEQ plates. Methods used by the authors: Filtering differed because ImmunoSEQ produced junction-only sequences that carried no quality scores. The repertoire was sequenced with immunoSEQ multiplex PCR; TCRdb's copy has only in-frame clones and lacks some. The V and J calls and clone size were taken over from that table, and D and trimming were inferred from the DNA. Among around 750,000 clones listed, over 65% were seen once. This sample stems from a study of shared clonotypes between healthy human individuals. Findings and limits, study-wide: Naive CD4 clonotypes overlapped across a few donors at roughly 5%.

The CDR3 length is 15 residues. Trimming took off 0 bases at V and 0 bases at J, with 7 bases between the two ends. The germline V gene encodes CDR1 SNHLY and CDR2 FYNNEI. Source material: memory CD4+ T cells sorted from blood. The subset denotes: CD45RA-negative fraction. The genes are TRBV2 and TRBJ2-3; maybe TRBD1 (6 bases). The sequence was obtained from a woman younger than 45 in good health. CDR3: CASSEAGGSTDTQYF. CDR3 DNA: TGTGCCAGCAGTGAAGCTGGGGGCAGCACAGATACGCAGTATTTT. The whole variable domain, remainder taken from reference TRBV2 and TRBJ2-3, is EPEVTQTPSHQVTQMGQEVILRCVPISNHLYFYWYRQILGQKVEFLVSFYNNEISEKSEIFDDQFSVERPDGSNFTLKIRSTKLEDSAMYFCASSEAGGSTDTQYFGPGTRLTVL.